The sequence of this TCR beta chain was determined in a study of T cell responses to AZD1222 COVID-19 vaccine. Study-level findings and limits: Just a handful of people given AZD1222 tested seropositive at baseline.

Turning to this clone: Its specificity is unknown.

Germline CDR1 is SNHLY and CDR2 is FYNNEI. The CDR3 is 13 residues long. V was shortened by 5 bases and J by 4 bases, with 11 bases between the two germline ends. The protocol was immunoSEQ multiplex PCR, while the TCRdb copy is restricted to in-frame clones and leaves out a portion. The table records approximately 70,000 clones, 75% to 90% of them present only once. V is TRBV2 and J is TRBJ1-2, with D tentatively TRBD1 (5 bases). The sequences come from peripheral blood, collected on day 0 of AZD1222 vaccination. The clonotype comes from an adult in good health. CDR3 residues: CASSPGTGYGYTF. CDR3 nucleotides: TGTGCCAGCAGTCCAGGGACGGGCTATGGCTACACCTTC.